Listed here are 8 T cell receptor beta chains from one sample, sequenced in a study of shared clonotypes between healthy human individuals. Some clones are missing from TCRdb's copy, which holds only in-frame ones; the method was immunoSEQ multiplex PCR. The data contain about 2 million clones, 85% to 95% of them singletons. The material sequenced was naive CD4+ T cells sorted from blood. Regarding subset: CD45RA+ positively selected. The receptor source for this set is a man aged 18-30 years in good health.

The chain joins TRBV4-2 to TRBJ1-1; perhaps TRBD1 as D (6 bases). This CDR3 is 12 amino acids long. V was cut by 4 bases and J by 10 bases, with 13 bases left in between. Germline V CDR1 and CDR2: LGHNA, YNFKEQ. The CDR3 DNA reads as TGTGCCAGCAGCCTCCAGGGGACCGGAGCTTTCTTT. It is translated as CASSLQGTGAFF.

CDR3 loop: CASSSRLAGTGELFF. The CDR3 region has the DNA TGTGCCAGCAGCTCTCGACTAGCGGGCACCGGGGAGCTGTTTTTT. The chain employs TRBV11-2 and TRBJ2-2; TRBD2 matches 10 bases. The germline gives CDR1 SGHAT, CDR2 FQNNGV. Trimming took 4 bases from V and 4 from J; bases not matched to a gene: 3. This CDR3 spans 15 amino acids.

The V gene is TRBV5-6, the J gene TRBJ1-2; D not certain. V was clipped by 0 bases and J by 3 bases, with 9 bases between them. Germline assignment: CDR1 SGHDT and CDR2 YYEEEE. The CDR3 contains 14 residues. The CDR3: CASSLGRADYGYTF. The DNA for the CDR3 is TGTGCCAGCAGCTTGGGGAGGGCAGACTATGGCTACACCTTC.

The rearrangement links TRBV7-2 to TRBJ2-5; D might be TRBD1 or TRBD2, each matching 5 bases. The CDR3 has 14 residues. V was pared by 1 base and J by 4 bases, with 10 bases between. The germline V gene encodes CDR1 SGHTA and CDR2 FQGNSA. CDR3 DNA sequence: TGTGCCAGCAGCTTAGGGGGGTTTCGAGAGACCCAGTACTTC. It yields the protein CASSLGGFRETQYF.

With respect to this clone: A much larger clone differs from this one at a single base, so this may be a read error. The sample carries other DNA sequences with the same CDR3. The V and J genes are TRBV15 and TRBJ2-7; D might be TRBD2 (6 bases). CDR3 length equals 13 residues. Germline loops: CDR1 LNHNV, CDR2 YYDKDF (reference sequence). The CDR3 spells CATSAGSSYEQYF. The CDR3 DNA is TGCGCCACCAGCGCCGGGAGCTCCTACGAGCAGTACTTC. The full variable domain, its missing parts supplied by reference TRBV15 and TRBJ2-7, is DAMVIQNPRYQVTQFGKPVTLSCSQTLNHNVMYWYQQKSSQAPKLLFHYYDKDFNNEADTPDNFQSRRPNTSFCFLDIRSPGLGDTAMYLCATSAGSSYEQYFGPGTRLTVT.

The V gene is TRBV30, the J gene TRBJ2-3, with 10 positions matching TRBD1. The CDR3 runs 14 residues. V shed 4 bases, J shed 5 bases, and the junction held 6 bases outside the gene matches. Germline V CDR1 and CDR2: GTSNPN, SVGIG (reference sequence). CDR3 sequence reads: CAWKNRDRGDTQYF. Here the CDR3 DNA reads TGTGCCTGGAAGAACCGGGACAGGGGAGATACGCAGTATTTT.

Regarding this clone: The sample holds other DNA sequences that translate to the same CDR3. V and J are TRBV19 and TRBJ1-2; D gene unclear. Germline V gene sequence: CDR1 LNHDA, CDR2 SQIVND (reference sequence). This CDR3 spans 12 amino acids. Trimming took off 3 bases at V and 8 bases at J, with 10 bases between the two ends. The CDR3 here is CASSIGVGGYTF. CDR3 DNA sequence: TGTGCCAGTAGTATTGGGGTCGGAGGCTACACCTTC.

With regard to this clone: This may stem from a read error, because a much larger clone lies one nucleotide away. Distinct nucleotide sequences in the sample also encode this CDR3. V gene TRBV7-2 combines with J gene TRBJ1-2; TRBD1 matches at 7 bases. Germline CDR1 is SGHTA and CDR2 is FQGNSA. With V trimmed by 3 bases and J by 2 bases, 3 bases remained unmatched. CDR3 length: 14 residues. The CDR3 sequence is CASSLAGQNYGYTF. As DNA, the CDR3 is TGTGCCAGCAGCTTGGCGGGACAGAACTATGGCTACACCTTC.